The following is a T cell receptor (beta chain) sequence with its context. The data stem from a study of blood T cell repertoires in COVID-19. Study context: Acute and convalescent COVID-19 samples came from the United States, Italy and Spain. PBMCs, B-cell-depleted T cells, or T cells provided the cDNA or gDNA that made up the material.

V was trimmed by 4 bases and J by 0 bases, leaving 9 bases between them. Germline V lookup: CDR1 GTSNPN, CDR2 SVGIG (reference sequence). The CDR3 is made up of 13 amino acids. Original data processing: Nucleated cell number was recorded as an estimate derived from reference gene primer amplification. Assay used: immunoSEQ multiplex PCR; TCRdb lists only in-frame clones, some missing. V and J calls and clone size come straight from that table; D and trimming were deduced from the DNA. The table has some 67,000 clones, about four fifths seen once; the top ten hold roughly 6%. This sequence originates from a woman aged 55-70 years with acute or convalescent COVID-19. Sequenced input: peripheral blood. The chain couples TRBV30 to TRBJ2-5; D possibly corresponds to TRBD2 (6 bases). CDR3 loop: CAWTGDYQETQYF. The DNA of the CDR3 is TGTGCCTGGACGGGGGATTACCAAGAGACCCAGTACTTC.